This T cell receptor beta chain came from a study of T cell repertoires in cytomegalovirus infection. The wider study: Both CMV infection and a matching HLA type were indicated by public TCR beta signatures.

TCRdb independently ran MiXCR on the reads; one entry per CDR3 protein. Among 200,000 or so distinct CDR3 sequences, roughly 27% were seen once, and the ten largest hold 30% to 35%. Study findings and constraints: The study identified carriers of CMV plus the relevant HLA from cumulative public TCR beta family frequency.

CDR1 ENHRY and CDR2 SYGVKD come from the germline V gene. This CDR3 has 13 residues. Trimming took off 0 bases at V and 1 base at J, with 3 bases between the two ends. This clonotype was detected a few times. The antigen remains undetermined. This sequence originates from a human donor in good health (CMV status not recorded). Some clones in this sample may be carry-over from other donors' samples. The chain uses TRBV10-3 and TRBJ1-1; D unclear. Sequencing input: PBMCs. The chain's CDR3 is CAISESQNTEAFF. Here the CDR3 DNA reads TGTGCCATCAGTGAGTCGCAGAACACTGAAGCTTTCTTT.